This T cell receptor beta chain was sequenced during a study of T cell responses to AZD1222 COVID-19 vaccine. Whole-study findings and limits: Without day 14 samples, only post-peak T cell repertoires were studied.

As regards this clone: Its cognate antigen is unknown.

This CDR3 contains 13 residues. Trimming took off 4 bases at V and 13 bases at J, with 20 bases between the two ends. Germline V gene sequence: CDR1 SGDLS, CDR2 YYNGEE. The data were produced by immunoSEQ multiplex PCR, yet TCRdb's version contains in-frame clones alone and is incomplete. In the table there are 150,000 or so clones, roughly nine tenths of which are singletons. This chain connects TRBV9 to TRBJ1-1; no clear D gene. The clonotype originates from an adult in good health. Sequenced here: peripheral blood, sampled on day 0 of AZD1222 vaccination. The CDR3 region is CASSTKRTSPVFF. DNA of the CDR3: TGTGCCAGCAGCACAAAAAGGACGTCTCCCGTTTTCTTT.